This T cell receptor beta chain was found in a study of T cell responses to AZD1222 COVID-19 vaccine. Findings and caveats of the study: Spike was spanned by vaccine-associated CD4 TCRs, with dominance at 160-218 and 743-854.

In regard to this clone: The antigen is undetermined.

The table came from immunoSEQ multiplex PCR; TCRdb's copy has only in-frame clones and leaves some out. The repertoire has 110,000 or so clones, 85% to 90% of them found once; the top ten carry 3%. Germline V lookup: CDR1 SGHRS, CDR2 YFSETQ. Trimming took off 4 bases at V and 2 bases at J, with 13 bases between the two ends. This CDR3 region has 15 residues. This clonotype originated in an adult who received the AZD1222 COVID-19 vaccine. Sequences were derived from peripheral blood, sampled 28 days after the second AZD1222 dose. This rearrangement joins TRBV5-1 to TRBJ2-1, with D possibly matching TRBD1 (6 bases). CDR3 loop: CASSPGDRAYNEQFF. CDR3 nucleotide sequence: TGCGCCAGCAGCCCAGGGGATCGTGCCTACAATGAGCAGTTCTTC.